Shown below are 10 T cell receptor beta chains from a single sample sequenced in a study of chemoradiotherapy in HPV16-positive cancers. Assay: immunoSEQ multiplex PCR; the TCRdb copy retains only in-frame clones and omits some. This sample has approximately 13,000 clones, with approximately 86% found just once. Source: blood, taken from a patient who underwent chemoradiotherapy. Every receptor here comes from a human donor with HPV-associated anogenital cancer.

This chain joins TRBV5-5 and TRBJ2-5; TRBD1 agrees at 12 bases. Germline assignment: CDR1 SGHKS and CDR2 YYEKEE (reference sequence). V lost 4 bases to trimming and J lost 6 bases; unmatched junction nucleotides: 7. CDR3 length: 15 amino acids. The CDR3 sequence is CASSPGQGAIKTQYF. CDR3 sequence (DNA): TGTGCCAGCAGCCCGGGACAGGGGGCGATTAAGACCCAGTACTTC. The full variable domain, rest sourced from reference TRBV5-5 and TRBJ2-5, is DAGVTQSPTHLIKTRGQQVTLRCSPISGHKSVSWYQQVLGQGPQFIFQYYEKEERGRGNFPDRFSARQFPNYSSELNVNALLLGDSALYLCASSPGQGAIKTQYFGPGTRLLVL.

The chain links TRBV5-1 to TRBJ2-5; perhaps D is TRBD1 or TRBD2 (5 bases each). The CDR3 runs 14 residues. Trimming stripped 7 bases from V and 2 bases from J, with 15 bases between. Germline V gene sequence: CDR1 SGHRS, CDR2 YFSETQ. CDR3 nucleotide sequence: TGCGCCAGCCGAAGGGACGGAGAACAAGAGACCCAGTACTTC. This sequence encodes CASRRDGEQETQYF.

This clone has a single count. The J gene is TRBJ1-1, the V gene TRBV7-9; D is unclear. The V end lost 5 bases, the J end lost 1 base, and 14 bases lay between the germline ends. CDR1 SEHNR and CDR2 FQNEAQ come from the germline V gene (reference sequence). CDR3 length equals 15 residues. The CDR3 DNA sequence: TGTGCCAGCAGCCCTGTCGGCAGTCCGAACACTGAAGCTTTCTTT. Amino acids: CASSPVGSPNTEAFF.

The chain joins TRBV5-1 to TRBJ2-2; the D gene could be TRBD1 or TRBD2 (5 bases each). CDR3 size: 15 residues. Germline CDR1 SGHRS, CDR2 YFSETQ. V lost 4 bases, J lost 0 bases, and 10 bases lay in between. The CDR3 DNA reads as TGCGCCAGCAGCCAAGGGACCACGAACACCGGGGAGCTGTTTTTT. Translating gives CASSQGTTNTGELFF.

The CDR3 sequence: CASSLEASGTDTQYF. The CDR3 DNA reads TGTGCCAGCAGCTTGGAGGCTAGCGGTACAGATACGCAGTATTTT. The chain employs TRBV5-4 and TRBJ2-3; TRBD2 matches at 7 bases. Germline V CDR1 and CDR2: SGHNT, YYREEE (reference sequence). The CDR3 covers 15 residues. J was trimmed by 3 bases and V by 0 bases; bases with no gene match: 4.

CDR3 residues: CASSSSLAATGELFF. Written as DNA, the CDR3 is TGTGCCAGCAGTTCTTCCTTAGCCGCTACCGGGGAGCTGTTTTTT. The chain uses TRBV27 and TRBJ2-2; D is ambiguous. The CDR3 consists of 15 residues. In germline, CDR1 is MNHEY, CDR2 SMNVEV (reference sequence). Between the trimmed V and J ends, which lost 4 bases and 5 bases, there was a span of 14 bases.

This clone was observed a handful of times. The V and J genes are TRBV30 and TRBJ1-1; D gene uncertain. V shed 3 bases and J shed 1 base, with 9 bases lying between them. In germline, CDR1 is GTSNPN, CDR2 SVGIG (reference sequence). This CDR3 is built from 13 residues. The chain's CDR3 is CAWRQRENTEAFF. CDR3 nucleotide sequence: TGTGCCTGGAGGCAGAGAGAGAACACTGAAGCTTTCTTT.

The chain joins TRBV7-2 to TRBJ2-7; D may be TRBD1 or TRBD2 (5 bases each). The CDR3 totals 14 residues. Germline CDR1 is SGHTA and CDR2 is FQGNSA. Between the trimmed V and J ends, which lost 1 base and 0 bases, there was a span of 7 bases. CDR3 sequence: CASSLGGTSYEQYV. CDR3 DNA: TGTGCCAGCAGCTTAGGGGGGACCTCCTACGAGCAGTACGTC.

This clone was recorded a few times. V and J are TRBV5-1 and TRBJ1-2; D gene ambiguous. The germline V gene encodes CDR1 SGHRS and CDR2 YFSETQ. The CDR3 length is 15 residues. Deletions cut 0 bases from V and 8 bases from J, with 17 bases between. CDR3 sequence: CASSLVAQFGYGYTF. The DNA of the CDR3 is TGCGCCAGCAGCTTGGTGGCCCAATTCGGCTACGGCTACACCTTC. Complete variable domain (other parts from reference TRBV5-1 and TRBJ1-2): KAGVTQTPRYLIKTRGQQVTLSCSPISGHRSVSWYQQTPGQGLQFLFEYFSETQRNKGNFPGRFSGRQFSNSRSEMNVSTLELGDSALYLCASSLVAQFGYGYTFGSGTRLTVV.

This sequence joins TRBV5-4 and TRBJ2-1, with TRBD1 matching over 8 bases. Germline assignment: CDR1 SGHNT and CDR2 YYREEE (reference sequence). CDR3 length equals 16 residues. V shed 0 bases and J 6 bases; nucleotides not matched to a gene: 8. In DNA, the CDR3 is TGTGCCAGCAGCTTGGCACGACAGGGGCTCTCCAATGAGCAGTTCTTC. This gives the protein CASSLARQGLSNEQFF.